One and the same sample provided the 5 T cell receptor beta chains below, sequenced in a study of memory B cells and T cells in multiple sclerosis. CFSE-dim autoproliferating and CFSE-high non-proliferating T cells from unstimulated culture were sequenced separately. Fewer than 65 million CFSE-labeled PBMCs were cultured less than nine days unstimulated, then replicate wells were pooled. No antigen has been assigned to these receptors. Clones were sequenced by immunoSEQ multiplex PCR, and TCRdb holds only the in-frame ones, with some missing. The sample contains some 49,000 clones, over 75% of which appear only once. Sequenced sample: PBMCs from blood kept in culture. These receptors were obtained from a human donor with multiple sclerosis.

Only a few counts were recorded for this clone. The V call is TRBV18, the J call TRBJ1-1, with D possibly being TRBD1 (6 bases). The germline V gene has CDR1 KGHSH and CDR2 LQKENI. This CDR3 contains 15 residues. Trimming cost V 3 bases and J 0 bases, with 11 bases left between them. The CDR3 reads CASSPLQGMNTEAFF. The CDR3 DNA reads as TGTGCCAGCTCACCTCTACAGGGCATGAACACTGAAGCTTTCTTT.

The genes are TRBV5-5 and TRBJ1-2; D is ambiguous. This CDR3 spans 13 amino acids. Germline values: CDR1 SGHKS, CDR2 YYEKEE (reference sequence). V was cut by 1 base and J by 4 bases, with 8 bases left in between. This CDR3 reads CASSLRRPYGYTF. The CDR3 region has the DNA TGTGCCAGCAGCTTGAGGAGACCCTATGGCTACACCTTC.

This sequence joins TRBV9 and TRBJ2-3, with 10 bases that match TRBD2. Germline CDR1 SGDLS, CDR2 YYNGEE. After removal of 0 bases from V and 6 bases from J, the junction contained 1 base not matched to a gene. This CDR3 has 14 amino acids. CDR3 residues: CASSVGSGGDTQYF. The CDR3 DNA reads as TGTGCCAGCAGCGTAGGTAGCGGGGGGGATACGCAGTATTTT.

The rearrangement links TRBV4-1 to TRBJ2-2, with D possibly being TRBD2 (6 bases). From germline, CDR1 is MGHRA and CDR2 YSYEKL. Deletions cut 4 bases from V and 8 bases from J, with 11 bases between. CDR3 length: 13 residues. Here the CDR3 reads CASSRPGLGELFF. CDR3 DNA: TGCGCCAGCAGCCGACCCGGACTAGGGGAGCTGTTTTTT.

V gene TRBV5-6 combines with J gene TRBJ1-2; tentative D call: TRBD1 (5 bases). Germline V CDR1 and CDR2: SGHDT, YYEEEE. CDR3 size: 14 residues. Trimming stripped 1 base from V and 5 bases from J, with 12 bases between. CDR3 sequence: CASSLTGTAYGYTF. CDR3 nucleotides: TGTGCCAGCAGCTTGACTGGGACGGCATATGGCTACACCTTC.